This entry features one T cell receptor beta chain sequence. Its specificity is not known. The CDR3 covers 13 residues. Germline loops: CDR1 SGHDT, CDR2 YYEEEE. V dropped 0 bases and J dropped 6 bases, with 7 bases sitting between them. The entry originates in a study of cytomegalovirus exposure and HLA in healthy donors. Study-wide points: Researchers counted roughly 150 TCR beta chains as cytomegalovirus-associated. Cytomegalovirus status was reportedly diagnosed by the classifier with high specificity and sensitivity.

The study drew the donors from its 120-subject validation cohort, separate from the approximately 670-subject first cohort. The protocol was immunoSEQ multiplex PCR, while the TCRdb copy is restricted to in-frame clones and leaves out a portion. The table lists hundreds of thousands of clones, around 87% of them singletons. The clonotype was recovered from a man aged 18 to 30 in good health and CMV-seronegative. The V and J genes are TRBV5-6 and TRBJ2-1, with a tentative D call TRBD1 (6 bases). What was sequenced was PBMCs. The CDR3 DNA follows: TGTGCCAGCAGCTTGGACAGGGTCAATGAGCAGTTCTTC. Its translation: CASSLDRVNEQFF.